The 30 T cell receptor beta chains presented below share a single source sample, sequenced in a study of blood T cell repertoires in COVID-19. Sequencing used immunoSEQ multiplex PCR; TCRdb keeps in-frame clones, though not all of them. The data contain about 31,000 clones, more than 85% of them singletons. Sequenced: peripheral blood. The origin of the receptors is a man between 60 and 75 years old with acute or convalescent COVID-19.

The V and J genes are TRBV11-3 and TRBJ2-7, with D perhaps matching TRBD1 (5 bases). CDR1 is SGHNT and CDR2 is YENEEA in the germline V gene. With 3 bases removed from V and 4 bases from J, the gap between germline ends came to 7 bases. The CDR3 consists of 12 residues. In DNA, the CDR3 is TGTGCCAGCAGCTTCGACAGTTACGAGCAGTACTTC. Its protein is CASSFDSYEQYF.

The chain joins TRBV4-2 to TRBJ2-7; perhaps TRBD2 as D (6 bases). Per the germline V gene, CDR1 is LGHNA and CDR2 is YNFKEQ. The CDR3 loop spans 16 amino acids. V was cut by 4 bases and J by 2 bases, with 18 bases left in between. The CDR3 spells CASSRDPGAGPYEQYV. In nucleotides, the CDR3 is TGTGCCAGCAGCCGTGACCCGGGAGCTGGGCCCTACGAGCAGTACGTC.

A single count supports this clone. V and J are TRBV9 and TRBJ2-7; possible D gene TRBD2, 6 bases. From germline, CDR1 is SGDLS and CDR2 YYNGEE. This CDR3 has 14 amino acids. V lost 0 bases, J lost 1 base, and 8 bases lay in between. The CDR3 region has the DNA TGTGCCAGCAGCGTAGGGGCGGGATCCTACGAGCAGTACTTC. The encoded protein is CASSVGAGSYEQYF.

The chain has TRBV2 and TRBJ2-1, with no clear D. V dropped 5 bases and J dropped 8 bases, with 7 bases sitting between them. Per germline, CDR1 SNHLY and CDR2 FYNNEI. The CDR3 contains 11 residues. The CDR3 loop is CASSLEYEQFF. CDR3 nucleotides: TGTGCCAGCAGTTTAGAATATGAGCAGTTCTTC. Based on the CDR3 plus reference TRBV2 and TRBJ2-1, the full variable domain is EPEVTQTPSHQVTQMGQEVILRCVPISNHLYFYWYRQILGQKVEFLVSFYNNEISEKSEIFDDQFSVERPDGSNFTLKIRSTKLEDSAMYFCASSLEYEQFFGPGTRLTVL.

The rearrangement joins TRBV7-9 to TRBJ2-5; D possibly corresponds to TRBD1 (6 bases). V lost 2 bases and J lost 5, with 12 bases in between. CDR3 length equals 14 residues. Per the germline V gene, CDR1 is SEHNR and CDR2 is FQNEAQ (reference sequence). The CDR3 is CASSLSRTAETQYF. The CDR3 DNA follows: TGTGCCAGCAGCTTAAGCCGGACAGCGGAGACCCAGTACTTC. Together with reference TRBV7-9 and TRBJ2-5, the CDR3 gives the full variable domain: DTGVSQNPRHKITKRGQNVTFRCDPISEHNRLYWYRQTLGQGPEFLTYFQNEAQLEKSRLLSDRFSAERPKGSFSTLEIQRTEQGDSAMYLCASSLSRTAETQYFGPGTRLLVL.

The chain couples TRBV15 to TRBJ2-7, with D tentatively TRBD1 (6 bases). This CDR3 region has 13 residues. The germline V gene encodes CDR1 LNHNV and CDR2 YYDKDF (reference sequence). V lost 1 base and J lost 5, with 9 bases in between. In DNA, the CDR3 is TGTGCCACCAGCAGAGCACAGGGTAACGAGCAGTACTTC. Residues: CATSRAQGNEQYF.

V usage is TRBV4-1 and J usage is TRBJ1-1, with D perhaps TRBD1 (6 bases). Germline V gene sequence: CDR1 MGHRA, CDR2 YSYEKL. Trimming stripped 4 bases from V and 0 bases from J, with 15 bases between. CDR3 length: 16 residues. CDR3 coding DNA: TGCGCCAGCAGCCCACTACCGGACAGACTGAACACTGAAGCTTTCTTT. Translating gives CASSPLPDRLNTEAFF.

The chain couples TRBV19 to TRBJ2-5; 7 nucleotides align to TRBD2. CDR1 is LNHDA, CDR2 SQIVND, per germline (reference sequence). CDR3 length: 15 residues. After removal of 3 bases from V and 2 bases from J, the junction contained 6 bases not matched to a gene. CDR3 protein: CASSIGGSTQETQYF. DNA of the CDR3: TGTGCCAGTAGTATTGGCGGGAGCACTCAAGAGACCCAGTACTTC.

This clone was recorded once. J is TRBJ2-3 and V is TRBV11-3; 8 nucleotides line up with TRBD2. Looked up from germline, CDR1 is SGHNT and CDR2 is YENEEA. The J segment lost 4 bases and the V segment lost 5 bases, leaving 11 bases of the junction unmatched. This CDR3 region has 16 residues. CDR3 sequence reads: CASSRRGGVGADTQYF. CDR3 coding DNA: TGTGCCAGCAGCCGTCGGGGGGGTGTTGGCGCAGATACGCAGTATTTT.

The chain has TRBV5-1 and TRBJ2-1; 11 nucleotides match TRBD2. V lost 0 bases, J lost 4 bases, and 12 bases stayed unmatched. The CDR3 runs to 19 residues. From germline, CDR1 is SGHRS and CDR2 YFSETQ. CDR3 DNA: TGCGCCAGCAGCTTGGTTCTAGCGGGAGGCCCGGGATCTTACAATGAGCAGTTCTTC. Translating it yields CASSLVLAGGPGSYNEQFF. The full variable domain, rest sourced from reference TRBV5-1 and TRBJ2-1, is KAGVTQTPRYLIKTRGQQVTLSCSPISGHRSVSWYQQTPGQGLQFLFEYFSETQRNKGNFPGRFSGRQFSNSRSEMNVSTLELGDSALYLCASSLVLAGGPGSYNEQFFGPGTRLTVL.

The rearrangement uses TRBV19 and TRBJ1-5, with unresolved D. The CDR3 is made up of 13 amino acids. Trimming removed 2 bases at V and 11 bases at J, with 13 bases between. Germline CDR1 and CDR2: LNHDA and SQIVND (reference sequence). The CDR3 bases are TGTGCCAGTAGTATAAATGTGGAGGGAGCCCAGCATTTT. This gives the protein CASSINVEGAQHF.

V usage is TRBV27 and J usage is TRBJ2-2, with 15 nucleotides matching TRBD2. V gave up 2 bases and J gave up 4 bases; unmatched junction bases: 8. Per germline, CDR1 MNHEY and CDR2 SMNVEV (reference sequence). This CDR3 has 19 residues. As DNA, the CDR3 is TGTGCCAGCAGTTTACAAGGACTAGCGGGAGGGCCCAGCACCGGGGAGCTGTTTTTT. It yields the protein CASSLQGLAGGPSTGELFF.

The chain links TRBV2 to TRBJ2-7; D perhaps matches TRBD1 (5 bases). Germline CDR1 reads SNHLY; CDR2 reads FYNNEI. V lost 6 bases and J lost 4, with 10 bases in between. The CDR3 totals 12 residues. The CDR3 is CASSETDYEQYV. Here the CDR3 DNA reads TGTGCCAGCAGCGAGACAGATTACGAGCAGTACGTC.

The rearrangement links TRBV11-3 to TRBJ1-1; 12 bases fit TRBD1. The V gene's germline CDR1 is SGHNT and CDR2 YENEEA. This CDR3 comprises 17 residues. The V gene end was trimmed by 5 bases and the J gene end by 4 bases; junction bases not matched to a gene: 11. The CDR3 DNA is TGTGCCAGCAGCCCCCGGGACAGGGGGCATTTGGGCACTGAAGCTTTCTTT. Protein: CASSPRDRGHLGTEAFF.

V and J are TRBV5-1 and TRBJ2-3, with D unclear. Germline-derived CDR1 and CDR2 are SGHRS and YFSETQ. The CDR3 contains 12 residues. Trimming removed 4 bases from V and 5 bases from J, with 8 bases in between. The DNA of the CDR3 is TGCGCCAGCAGCCCCGCAGAAGATACGCAGTATTTT. Protein product: CASSPAEDTQYF.

This clone was seen once. The V call is TRBV18, the J call TRBJ2-7; the D gene is possibly TRBD1 (5 bases). Trimming removed 4 bases at V and 3 bases at J, with 7 bases between. Germline V gene data show CDR1 as KGHSH and CDR2 as LQKENI. The CDR3 length is 12 residues. The CDR3 region is CASSLQGYEQYF. The CDR3 DNA reads TGTGCCAGCTCACTCCAGGGCTACGAGCAGTACTTC.

This chain joins TRBV7-8 and TRBJ2-5, with D perhaps matching TRBD2 (5 bases). The CDR3 has 14 amino acids. Germline CDR1 is SGHVS and CDR2 is FQNEAQ. Trimming left V 6 bases short and J 5 bases short, with 16 bases between. The CDR3 sequence is CASRTLRATETQYF. In DNA form, the CDR3 reads TGTGCCAGCAGAACCTTGCGGGCCACTGAGACCCAGTACTTC.

The DNA of the CDR3 is TGCAGCGCGAGGGTGGGGGGAGCCCCGAATCAGCCCCAGCATTTT. It yields the protein CSARVGGAPNQPQHF. The rearrangement joins TRBV29-1 to TRBJ1-5, with D possibly TRBD1 on 5 matching bases. CDR1 is SQVTM, CDR2 ANQGSEA, per germline. Deletions cut 7 bases from V and 4 bases from J, with 20 bases between. This CDR3 contains 15 residues.

This chain connects TRBV11-2 to TRBJ2-2, with 7 bases identical to TRBD2. CDR1 and CDR2 (germline): SGHAT, FQNNGV. The V and J ends lost 4 bases and 1 base, in that order; junction bases with no gene match: 6. The CDR3 has 16 amino acids. The CDR3 loop is CASSSAGLLNTGELFF. In DNA form, the CDR3 reads TGTGCCAGCAGCTCAGCGGGACTATTGAACACCGGGGAGCTGTTTTTT.

The chain employs TRBV5-1 and TRBJ1-1; D remains unclear. This CDR3 comprises 12 residues. Deletions cut 4 bases from V and 7 bases from J, with 11 bases between. The germline V gene encodes CDR1 SGHRS and CDR2 YFSETQ. The CDR3 sequence is CASSRGRDEAFF. In DNA, the CDR3 is TGCGCCAGCAGCCGAGGACGGGATGAAGCTTTCTTT.

The V call is TRBV4-2, the J call TRBJ1-2, with D unresolved. The CDR3 contains 15 residues. V lost 0 bases and J lost 0, with 8 bases in between. The germline V gene has CDR1 LGHNA and CDR2 YNFKEQ. CDR3 in amino acids: CASSQDLGPNYGYTF. Written as DNA, the CDR3 is TGTGCCAGCAGCCAAGATCTTGGGCCTAACTATGGCTACACCTTC.

This clone was recorded once. The V gene is TRBV7-8, the J gene TRBJ1-5; D is perhaps TRBD1 (6 bases). The CDR3 has 15 residues. CDR1 is SGHVS, CDR2 FQNEAQ, per germline. The V and J ends lost 5 bases and 7 bases respectively, with 18 bases between them. This CDR3 is CASSQTGIGRQPQHF. In DNA, the CDR3 is TGTGCCAGCAGCCAAACAGGGATTGGAAGACAGCCCCAGCATTTT.

This chain uses TRBV4-3 with TRBJ2-4; 8 bases align to TRBD1. CDR1 and CDR2 (germline): LGHNA, YSLEER. This CDR3 is built from 15 residues. Unmatched junction bases numbered 4, after V lost 0 bases and J lost 6 bases. The CDR3 sequence: CASSQDPGQVNIQYF. The CDR3 DNA follows: TGCGCCAGCAGCCAAGATCCGGGACAGGTAAACATTCAGTACTTC.

V usage is TRBV5-1 and J usage is TRBJ1-2, with D perhaps TRBD1 (6 bases). V was cut by 3 bases and J by 2 bases, with 14 bases left in between. CDR1 SGHRS and CDR2 YFSETQ come from the germline V gene. CDR3 length: 15 amino acids. The CDR3 DNA is TGCGCCAGCAGCTGGGGGCTTTACGTGAACTATGGCTACACCTTC. Protein sequence: CASSWGLYVNYGYTF. The variable domain in full, with the rest retrieved from reference TRBV5-1 and TRBJ1-2, is KAGVTQTPRYLIKTRGQQVTLSCSPISGHRSVSWYQQTPGQGLQFLFEYFSETQRNKGNFPGRFSGRQFSNSRSEMNVSTLELGDSALYLCASSWGLYVNYGYTFGSGTRLTVV.

This clone was detected only once. The V call is TRBV10-2, the J call TRBJ1-1; D is perhaps TRBD1 (5 bases). CDR3 length: 14 residues. V was trimmed by 5 bases and J by 3 bases, leaving 13 bases between them. The V gene's germline CDR1 is WSHSY and CDR2 SAAADI. The CDR3 DNA reads as TGCGCCAGCAGTTTGCAGGGATGGGACACTGAAGCTTTCTTT. Translation: CASSLQGWDTEAFF.

This chain uses TRBV29-1 with TRBJ1-1, with D possibly TRBD1 on 5 matching bases. Germline V gives CDR1 SQVTM, CDR2 ANQGSEA. CDR3 length: 14 residues. The ends were cut back, 4 bases at V and 4 bases at J, with 16 bases in the middle. The CDR3 DNA sequence: TGCAGCGTTGTTCTTCGGGGGAGGGGCACTGAAGCTTTCTTT. This codes for CSVVLRGRGTEAFF. The entire variable domain, with the rest obtained from reference TRBV29-1 and TRBJ1-1, is as follows: SAVISQKPSRDICQRGTSLTIQCQVDSQVTMMFWYRQQPGQSLTLIATANQGSEATYESGFVIDKFPISRPNLTFSTLTVSNMSPEDSSIYLCSVVLRGRGTEAFFGQGTRLTVV.

The chain is built from TRBV12-3 or TRBV12-4 and TRBJ1-2, with D possibly being TRBD1 (5 bases). Trimming removed 6 bases from V and 4 bases from J, with 12 bases in between. The CDR3 length is 13 residues. DNA for the CDR3: TGTGCCAGCAGCGGCGACAGACCCTATGGCTACACCTTC. Protein product: CASSGDRPYGYTF.

The V call is TRBV6-5, the J call TRBJ1-1, with 7 positions matching TRBD1. J lost 11 bases, V lost 8 bases, and 11 bases had no gene match. This CDR3 spans 12 amino acids. Germline V gene lookup returns CDR1 MNHEY and CDR2 SVGAGI. The DNA for the CDR3 is TGTGCCAGCGGGTTTTTGCAGGGGGACGCTTTCTTT. Its translation: CASGFLQGDAFF.

The count of this clone is one. The genes are TRBV7-9 and TRBJ2-7; 8 bases align to TRBD1. The germline V gene encodes CDR1 SEHNR and CDR2 FQNEAQ (reference sequence). The CDR3 is 17 amino acids. Losses at the gene ends were 7 bases for V and 2 bases for J; bases not matched to a gene: 16. CDR3 sequence reads: CASISCAGQGIAYEQYV. DNA of the CDR3: TGTGCCAGCATCAGTTGTGCTGGACAGGGTATAGCCTACGAGCAGTACGTC.

The V call is TRBV12-3 or TRBV12-4, the J call TRBJ2-5, with 7 bases fitting TRBD2. CDR3 length equals 13 residues. The V gene end was trimmed by 3 bases and the J gene end by 4 bases; junction bases not matched to a gene: 2. In nucleotides, the CDR3 is TGTGCCAGCAGTTTCCGGGAGGCAGAGACCCAGTACTTC. Encoded protein: CASSFREAETQYF.